Below are 32 T cell receptor beta chains sequenced from a single sample in a study of T cell repertoires in cytomegalovirus infection. TCRdb processed the reads anew with MiXCR; each CDR3 protein has one entry. The data hold around 70,000 distinct CDR3 sequences, with about 29% observed a single time. No cognate antigen is known for these TCRs. This material consisted of CD8+ T cells from cultured PBMCs, taken from culture after CMV antigen stimulation. The receptors originated from a human donor in good health (CMV status not recorded). Some clones in this sample may be carry-over from other donors' samples.

This clonotype was found a few times. The chain carries TRBV11-3 and TRBJ2-3; TRBD2 matches at 8 bases. Trimming cost V 5 bases and J 4 bases; bases outside gene matches: 8. Germline values: CDR1 SGHNT, CDR2 YENEEA. There are 15 residues in the CDR3. The CDR3 protein is CASSPRGTSSDTQYF. The CDR3 DNA sequence: TGTGCCAGCAGCCCCCGTGGGACTAGTTCAGATACGCAGTATTTT.

This clonotype has only a few counts. The rearrangement links TRBV19 to TRBJ1-5; D might be TRBD1 (5 bases). Germline-derived CDR1 and CDR2 are LNHDA and SQIVND (reference sequence). V was shortened by 1 base and J by 6 bases, with 13 bases between the two germline ends. The CDR3 covers 15 residues. The CDR3 is CASSIGTTAGQPQHF. The CDR3 region has the DNA TGTGCCAGTAGTATAGGAACGACAGCGGGTCAGCCCCAGCATTTT.

This clonotype showed up many times. This chain joins TRBV20-1 and TRBJ1-4; the D is unclear. The CDR3 loop spans 13 amino acids. The germline CDR1 and CDR2 sequences are DFQATT and SNEGSKA (reference sequence). Trimming shortened V by 3 bases and J by 5 bases, and 10 bases separated the two germline ends. CDR3 residues: CSASDRANEKLFF. The CDR3 nucleotides are TGCAGTGCTAGCGACCGCGCGAATGAAAAACTGTTTTTT.

The gene calls are TRBV6-1 and TRBJ2-3; 8 nucleotides line up with TRBD1. Unmatched junction bases numbered 8, after V lost 4 bases and J lost 2 bases. The V gene's germline CDR1 is MNHNS and CDR2 SASEGT. CDR3 length: 16 amino acids. CDR3 in DNA: TGTGCCAGCAGTGTCCCCGGGGACAGGACCACAGATACGCAGTATTTT. Protein product: CASSVPGDRTTDTQYF.

This clonotype was detected a few times. V is TRBV7-2 and J is TRBJ2-1; unclear D gene. There are 15 residues in the CDR3. Trimming pared 1 base from V and 1 base from J, leaving 8 bases between. Per the germline V gene, CDR1 is SGHTA and CDR2 is FQGNSA. The CDR3 loop reads CASSLGTVSYNEQFF. As DNA, the CDR3 is TGTGCCAGCAGCTTAGGCACGGTTTCCTACAATGAGCAGTTCTTC.

This clonotype was detected ten times or more. J is TRBJ1-1 and V is TRBV12-3 or TRBV12-4, with a tentative D call TRBD1 (5 bases). The V and J ends lost 0 bases and 4 bases respectively, with 9 bases between them. This CDR3 has 14 amino acids. CDR3 loop: CASSLASGSTEAFF. CDR3 DNA: TGTGCCAGCAGTTTAGCATCAGGGAGCACTGAAGCTTTCTTT.

In this sample, this clonotype turned up a few times. The chain employs TRBV6-2 or TRBV6-3 and TRBJ2-1; tentatively, D is TRBD1 or TRBD2 (5 bases each). Trimming took 0 bases from V and 12 from J, leaving 9 bases between them. Per germline, CDR1 MNHEY and CDR2 SVGEGT. This CDR3 comprises 12 residues. The CDR3 DNA is TGTGCCAGCAGTTACTCGGGGGATTGGCAGTTCTTC. Protein product: CASSYSGDWQFF.

The chain employs TRBV7-9 and TRBJ1-5; D is unclear. Trimming stripped 7 bases from V and 4 bases from J, with 8 bases between. This CDR3 contains 12 residues. Germline values: CDR1 SEHNR, CDR2 FQNEAQ (reference sequence). CDR3 bases: TGTGCCAGCACGCCGGGGAATCAGCCCCAGCATTTT. This codes for CASTPGNQPQHF.

This clonotype was seen a few times. The rearrangement joins TRBV7-6 to TRBJ2-2, with 9 bases matching TRBD1. The CDR3 has 17 amino acids. The J segment lost 7 bases and the V segment lost 1 base, leaving 10 bases of the junction unmatched. Looked up from germline, CDR1 is SGHVS and CDR2 is FNYEAQ. The CDR3 DNA sequence: TGTGCCAGCAGCTTAGGGGGACAGGGCGGGCCCCACGGGGAGCTGTTTTTT. Translation gives CASSLGGQGGPHGELFF.

The rearrangement joins TRBV12-3 or TRBV12-4 to TRBJ1-1; TRBD1 might be the D (5 bases). V lost 6 bases and J lost 2, with 13 bases in between. This CDR3 comprises 14 residues. The CDR3 DNA follows: TGTGCCAGCAGGGGGAAAAGGGGTAACACTGAAGCTTTCTTT. Translating gives CASRGKRGNTEAFF.

This clonotype has just a few counts. V usage is TRBV27 and J usage is TRBJ2-2, with TRBD2 matching over 8 bases. This CDR3 spans 15 amino acids. The junction had 5 bases not matched to a gene; V was cut back by 3 bases and J by 5 bases. Germline CDR1 MNHEY, CDR2 SMNVEV (reference sequence). CDR3 protein: CASSLSGSDTGELFF. DNA of the CDR3: TGTGCCAGCAGTTTGAGCGGGAGTGATACCGGGGAGCTGTTTTTT.

This clonotype was seen a few times. This sequence joins TRBV3-1 and TRBJ2-2; the match to TRBD1 covers 9 bases. Germline loops: CDR1 LGHDT, CDR2 YNNKEL (reference sequence). With 4 bases clipped from V and 7 bases from J, the junction kept 7 bases outside the gene matches. This CDR3 has 15 amino acids. The CDR3 here is CASSPGQGGHGELFF. The CDR3 coding sequence is TGTGCCAGCAGCCCGGGACAGGGTGGGCACGGGGAGCTGTTTTTT.

The CDR3: CATSRGAAGPGNEQFF. The DNA for the CDR3 is TGTGCCACCAGCAGGGGAGCAGCGGGGCCTGGGAATGAGCAGTTCTTC. The J gene is TRBJ2-1, the V gene TRBV15; the match to TRBD2 covers 7 bases. The germline gives CDR1 LNHNV, CDR2 YYDKDF (reference sequence). V was clipped by 3 bases and J by 7 bases; unmatched bases: 12. This CDR3 is built from 16 residues.

This clonotype appeared a few times. The chain has TRBV6-2 or TRBV6-3 and TRBJ2-1, with 7 nucleotides matching TRBD1. V trimming: 5 bases; J trimming: 4 bases; junction bases outside the gene matches: 17. The germline V gene encodes CDR1 MNHEY and CDR2 SVGEGT. The CDR3 is 18 residues long. CDR3 sequence reads: CASSQTWDSPSSYNEQFF. CDR3 sequence (DNA): TGTGCCAGCAGTCAGACCTGGGACAGCCCCTCGAGTTACAATGAGCAGTTCTTC.

In its sample, this clonotype was seen many times. This chain uses TRBV7-9 with TRBJ1-4, with unresolved D. The CDR3 contains 15 residues. V gave up 5 bases and J gave up 4 bases, with 14 bases separating them. Germline V lookup: CDR1 SEHNR, CDR2 FQNEAQ (reference sequence). For the CDR3, the DNA is TGTGCCAGCAGCCGCGGAAGGTTGGATAATGAAAAACTGTTTTTT. This sequence encodes CASSRGRLDNEKLFF.

The table lists this clonotype with many counts. This sequence joins TRBV7-9 and TRBJ2-3; D remains unclear. The CDR3 spans 14 residues. V was shortened by 5 bases and J by 6 bases, with 15 bases between the two germline ends. CDR1 and CDR2 from the germline V gene are SEHNR and FQNEAQ (reference sequence). This CDR3 reads CASSPMAVADTQYF. Written as DNA, the CDR3 is TGTGCCAGCAGCCCGATGGCCGTAGCTGATACGCAGTATTTT.

Many counts were recorded for this clonotype. The chain combines TRBV7-3 with TRBJ2-1; D is tentatively TRBD1 or TRBD2 (5 bases each). The germline V gene has CDR1 SGHTA and CDR2 FQGTGA. The CDR3 contains 15 residues. Trimming took 2 bases from V and 8 from J, leaving 16 bases between them. The CDR3 DNA is TGTGCCAGCAGCTTAGCCGGGACGGTGGTAGATGAGCAGTTCTTC. It codes for CASSLAGTVVDEQFF.

In its sample, this clonotype was seen a few times. This sequence joins TRBV27 and TRBJ2-5, with 9 nucleotides matching TRBD1. From germline, CDR1 is MNHEY and CDR2 SMNVEV (reference sequence). CDR3 length: 16 residues. J lost 4 bases, V lost 4 bases, and 10 bases had no gene match. The DNA for the CDR3 is TGTGCCAGCAGTTCACTTACCGGACAGGGGAGAGAGACCCAGTACTTC. Its protein is CASSSLTGQGRETQYF.

The chain employs TRBV19 and TRBJ1-1; TRBD1 is a possible D gene (6 bases). Germline assignment: CDR1 LNHDA and CDR2 SQIVND (reference sequence). V gave up 7 bases and J gave up 0 bases, with 9 bases separating them. There are 13 residues in the CDR3. This CDR3 is CASTGVMNTEAFF. CDR3 coding DNA: TGTGCCAGTACAGGGGTGATGAACACTGAAGCTTTCTTT. The variable domain in full, with the rest retrieved from reference TRBV19 and TRBJ1-1, is DGGITQSPKYLFRKEGQNVTLSCEQNLNHDAMYWYRQDPGQGLRLIYYSQIVNDFQKGDIAEGYSVSREKKESFPLTVTSAQKNPTAFYLCASTGVMNTEAFFGQGTRLTVV.

This clonotype was seen at least ten times. The chain uses TRBV7-9 and TRBJ2-7, with D unclear. Trimming removed 5 bases from V and 0 bases from J, with 11 bases in between. The CDR3 extends over 14 amino acids. Germline loops: CDR1 SEHNR, CDR2 FQNEAQ (reference sequence). CDR3 coding DNA: TGTGCCAGCAGCCCAGGTTCCAGCTCCTACGAGCAGTACTTC. Encoded protein: CASSPGSSSYEQYF.

The chain couples TRBV10-3 to TRBJ2-3; TRBD2 agrees at 13 bases. The CDR3 contains 16 residues. With V trimmed by 3 bases and J by 4 bases, 4 bases remained unmatched. In germline, CDR1 is ENHRY, CDR2 SYGVKD. The DNA of the CDR3 is TGTGCCATCAGTGAATGGACTAGCGGGGGCTCAGATACGCAGTATTTT. This sequence encodes CAISEWTSGGSDTQYF.

CDR3 DNA: TGCGCCAGCAGCCAAGGGTTTCGAGCGCCTGACTCTGGAAACACCATATATTTT. This encodes CASSQGFRAPDSGNTIYF. V and J are TRBV4-1 and TRBJ1-3; no clear D. V lost 1 base and J 0 bases, leaving 16 bases between the germline ends. Per the germline V gene, CDR1 is MGHRA and CDR2 is YSYEKL. CDR3 length: 18 residues.

The chain uses TRBV20-1 and TRBJ2-7, with 7 bases that match TRBD2. This CDR3 is built from 14 residues. Trimming cost V 0 bases and J 7 bases; bases outside gene matches: 9. Germline CDR1 DFQATT, CDR2 SNEGSKA (reference sequence). CDR3 DNA: TGCAGTGCTAGAGATTCCCGGGAGGCAGGGGAGCAGTACTTC. It translates to CSARDSREAGEQYF.

This clonotype was detected only a few times. The genes are TRBV25-1 and TRBJ2-3; 8 nucleotides agree with TRBD1. Trimming took 3 bases from V and 2 from J; bases not matched to a gene: 7. The CDR3 is 16 amino acids. Germline V gene lookup returns CDR1 MGHDK and CDR2 SYGVNS. CDR3 DNA: TGTGCCAGCAGTGATGGACAGGGAACTAACACAGATACGCAGTATTTT. Amino acids: CASSDGQGTNTDTQYF.

There are a few counts of this clonotype. The rearrangement joins TRBV12-3 or TRBV12-4 to TRBJ1-1; unclear D gene. Trimming cost V 2 bases and J 0 bases, with 13 bases left between them. The CDR3 is made up of 16 amino acids. In DNA form, the CDR3 reads TGTGCCAGCAGTTTACGAGGGTATCCCATGAACACTGAAGCTTTCTTT. Encoded protein: CASSLRGYPMNTEAFF.

This clonotype was found a few times. V gene TRBV6-1 combines with J gene TRBJ2-7; 7 bases agree with TRBD1. V trimming: 5 bases; J trimming: 1 base; junction bases outside the gene matches: 5. This CDR3 is 14 amino acids long. Germline V gene data show CDR1 as MNHNS and CDR2 as SASEGT. For the CDR3, the DNA is TGTGCCAGCAGTTACAGGGACAGATCCTACGAGCAGTACTTC. It translates to CASSYRDRSYEQYF.

This clonotype was counted a few times. V usage is TRBV7-8 and J usage is TRBJ2-5; D not resolved. Trimming stripped 0 bases from V and 3 bases from J, with 8 bases between. The CDR3 consists of 14 residues. Germline V gene data show CDR1 as SGHVS and CDR2 as FQNEAQ. The CDR3 DNA reads TGTGCCAGCAGCTTAGCGTATGTAAAAGAGACCCAGTACTTC. Protein product: CASSLAYVKETQYF. Using reference TRBV7-8 and TRBJ2-5 for the parts outside the CDR3, the full variable domain is GAGVSQSPRYKVAKRGQDVALRCDPISGHVSLFWYQQALGQGPEFLTYFQNEAQLDKSGLPSDRFFAERPEGSVSTLKIQRTQQEDSAVYLCASSLAYVKETQYFGPGTRLLVL.

This clonotype was counted only a few times. The rearrangement joins TRBV2 to TRBJ1-5, with D tentatively TRBD1 (6 bases). The CDR3 is made up of 16 amino acids. Deletions cut 8 bases from V and 4 bases from J, with 21 bases between. Germline CDR1 and CDR2: SNHLY and FYNNEI. CDR3 loop: CASQKNRESGNQPQHF. In nucleotides, the CDR3 is TGTGCCAGCCAGAAGAACAGGGAAAGTGGGAATCAGCCCCAGCATTTT.

This clonotype occurred a few times. The junction departs from germline at one end; a sequencing error may be responsible. The V and J genes are TRBV7-7 and TRBJ2-5; possibly TRBD1 or TRBD2 for D (6 bases each). Germline V gene data show CDR1 as SSHAT and CDR2 as FNYEAQ (reference sequence). This CDR3 contains 17 residues. CDR3 sequence reads: CASSSQKGGVGAETQYF. As DNA, the CDR3 is TGTGCTAGCAGCTCCCAAAAGGGGGGAGTTGGGGCAGAGACCCAGTACTTC.

As for this clonotype: This could be a read error, since a much larger clone is one nucleotide away. The rearrangement joins TRBV15 to TRBJ2-1; 9 bases are a match to TRBD2. The CDR3 covers 22 residues. V lost 2 bases and J lost 0; bases outside the gene matches: 20. The germline V gene encodes CDR1 LNHNV and CDR2 YYDKDF (reference sequence). In DNA, the CDR3 is TGTGCCACCAGCAGAACGCGAGGGACTAGCCGGTCATCTGACACCTCCTACAATGAGCAGTTCTTC. As protein: CATSRTRGTSRSSDTSYNEQFF.

This clonotype came up many times. CDR3: CASSLDPGTREKLFF. CDR3 nucleotides: TGTGCCAGCAGCTTAGACCCAGGGACGCGCGAAAAACTGTTTTTT. The gene calls are TRBV11-2 and TRBJ1-4; D is possibly TRBD1 (5 bases). CDR3 length: 15 amino acids. The V gene's germline CDR1 is SGHAT and CDR2 FQNNGV. The V and J ends lost 0 bases and 8 bases respectively, with 13 bases between them.

This clonotype was observed a single time. The V and J genes are TRBV10-1 and TRBJ2-1; 14 bases align to TRBD2. The CDR3 runs to 15 residues. The germline CDR1 and CDR2 sequences are WNHNN and SYGVQD (reference sequence). J lost 9 bases, V lost 3 bases, and 4 bases had no gene match. The CDR3 DNA follows: TGCGCCAGCAGTGAAGGGACTAGCGGGAGCCGTGAGCAGTTCTTC. This sequence encodes CASSEGTSGSREQFF.